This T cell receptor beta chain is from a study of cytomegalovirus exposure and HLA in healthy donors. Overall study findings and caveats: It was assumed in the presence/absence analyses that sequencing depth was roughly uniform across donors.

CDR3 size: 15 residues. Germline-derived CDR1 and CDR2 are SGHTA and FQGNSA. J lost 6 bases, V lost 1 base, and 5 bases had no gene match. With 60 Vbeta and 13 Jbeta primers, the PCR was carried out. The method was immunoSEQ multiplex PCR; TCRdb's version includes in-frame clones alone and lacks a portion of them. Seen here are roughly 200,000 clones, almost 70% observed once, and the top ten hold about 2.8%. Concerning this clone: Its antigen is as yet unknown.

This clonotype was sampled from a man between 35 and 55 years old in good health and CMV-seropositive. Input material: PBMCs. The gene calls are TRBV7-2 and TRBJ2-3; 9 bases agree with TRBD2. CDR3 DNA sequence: TGTGCCAGCAGCTTAGGGCGGGGGGGCTCGGATACGCAGTATTTT. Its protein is CASSLGRGGSDTQYF.